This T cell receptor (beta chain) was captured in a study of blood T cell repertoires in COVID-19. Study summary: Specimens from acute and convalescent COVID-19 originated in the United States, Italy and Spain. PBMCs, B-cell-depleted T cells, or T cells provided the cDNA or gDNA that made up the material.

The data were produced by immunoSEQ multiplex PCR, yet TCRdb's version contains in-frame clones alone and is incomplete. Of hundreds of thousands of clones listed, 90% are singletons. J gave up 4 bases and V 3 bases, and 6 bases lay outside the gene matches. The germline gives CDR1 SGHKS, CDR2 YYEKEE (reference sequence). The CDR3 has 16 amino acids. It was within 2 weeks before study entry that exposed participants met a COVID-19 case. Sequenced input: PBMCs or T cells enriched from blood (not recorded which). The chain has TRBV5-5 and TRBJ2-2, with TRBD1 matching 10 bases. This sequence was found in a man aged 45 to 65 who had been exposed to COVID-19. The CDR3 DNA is TGTGCCAGCAGCTATGACAGGGGGCGTCGCACCGGGGAGCTGTTTTTT. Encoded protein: CASSYDRGRRTGELFF.